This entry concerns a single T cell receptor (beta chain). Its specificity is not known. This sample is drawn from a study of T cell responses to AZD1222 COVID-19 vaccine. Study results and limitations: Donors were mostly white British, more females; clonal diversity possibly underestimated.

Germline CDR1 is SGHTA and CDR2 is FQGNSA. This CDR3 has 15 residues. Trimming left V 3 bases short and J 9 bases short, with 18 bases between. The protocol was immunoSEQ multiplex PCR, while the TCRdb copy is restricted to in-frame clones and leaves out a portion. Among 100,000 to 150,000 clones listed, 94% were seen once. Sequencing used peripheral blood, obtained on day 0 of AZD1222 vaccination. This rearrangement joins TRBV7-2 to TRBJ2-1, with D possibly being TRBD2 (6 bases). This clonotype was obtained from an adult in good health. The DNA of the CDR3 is TGTGCCAGCAGCTTGGCCGTCGCGGGGATGGCTGAGCAGTTCTTC. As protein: CASSLAVAGMAEQFF.